The T cell receptor beta chain under discussion was sequenced for a study of T-cell reconstitution after alpha-beta-depleted transplantation in children. CDR3 length: 15 amino acids. V trimming: 3 bases; J trimming: 6 bases; junction bases outside the gene matches: 3. Germline-derived CDR1 and CDR2 are SGHRS and YFSETQ. The library targeted TCRbeta and was prepared with unique molecular identifiers. In TCRdb, the PCR reads were re-called with MiXCR into one record per CDR3 protein. This sample has around 700,000 distinct CDR3 sequences, with around 13% found just once. On this clonotype itself: The antigen remains undetermined.

Study-level results: At the one-year point after transplant, T-cell counts and TCRbeta diversity were found to come mostly from T cells that had been newly produced. Two months or so post-transplant, alpha-beta T cells reportedly derived from several hundred expanded graft clones.

This specimen was PBMCs, taken before TCRalphabeta/CD19-depleted stem cell transplant. The chain uses TRBV5-1 and TRBJ2-4; 13 bases line up with TRBD2. The TCR sequence derives from a girl between 2 and 10 years old with congenital amegakaryocytic thrombocytopenia, due to receive a stem cell transplant. The CDR3: CASSSGLAGVNIQYF. In nucleotides, the CDR3 is TGCGCCAGCAGCTCAGGACTAGCGGGGGTAAACATTCAGTACTTC.